Following are 23 T cell receptor beta chains from one sample sequenced in a study of Graves' ophthalmopathy and Graves' hyperthyroidism. The authors amplified TCR beta CDR3 regions from RNA transcripts. Second-round multiplex PCR came after first-round RT-PCR with HTBI primers. TCRdb ran MiXCR on the multiplex PCR reads and lists one entry per CDR3 protein. Of 400,000 or so distinct CDR3 sequences listed, approximately 15% are singletons. What was sequenced was peripheral blood. The receptors were sampled from a woman aged 18-29 years with stable Graves' hyperthyroidism.

J is TRBJ1-1 and V is TRBV7-2; D is ambiguous. Germline CDR1 reads SGHTA; CDR2 reads FQGNSA. The CDR3 loop spans 13 amino acids. Trimming left V 3 bases short and J 0 bases short, with 5 bases between. As DNA, the CDR3 is TGTGCCAGCAGCTTTTATATGAACACTGAAGCTTTCTTT. Encoded protein: CASSFYMNTEAFF. The whole variable domain, filled in from reference TRBV7-2 and TRBJ1-1, reads GAGVSQSPSNKVTEKGKDVELRCDPISGHTALYWYRQSLGQGLEFLIYFQGNSAPDKSGLPSDRFSAERTGGSVSTLTIQRTQQEDSAVYLCASSFYMNTEAFFGQGTRLTVV.

The CDR3 DNA reads TGCAGTGCTAGAGCCGGGACAGGGACCTCCTACGAGCAGTACTTC. Its translation is CSARAGTGTSYEQYF. The chain carries TRBV20-1 and TRBJ2-7; 9 bases are shared with TRBD1. V was clipped by 1 base and J by 0 bases; unmatched bases: 4. Germline loops: CDR1 DFQATT, CDR2 SNEGSKA (reference sequence). This CDR3 comprises 15 residues.

This clonotype occurred a few times. V gene TRBV7-9 combines with J gene TRBJ2-3, with 7 bases identical to TRBD1. This CDR3 is 14 amino acids long. V shed 1 base, J shed 3 bases, and the junction held 1 base outside the gene matches. CDR1 is SEHNR and CDR2 is FQNEAQ in the germline V gene (reference sequence). CDR3 sequence reads: CASSLGRGTDTQYF. In DNA, the CDR3 is TGTGCCAGCAGCTTAGGCAGGGGGACAGATACGCAGTATTTT.

V and J are TRBV7-2 and TRBJ2-4; D is unresolved. Deletions cut 4 bases from V and 16 bases from J, with 17 bases between. This CDR3 has 12 amino acids. Germline V gene lookup returns CDR1 SGHTA and CDR2 FQGNSA. The CDR3 reads CASSYYDGQAYF. The CDR3 region has the DNA TGTGCCAGCAGCTACTACGACGGCCAGGCATACTTC.

This clonotype was counted many times. The V gene is TRBV15, the J gene TRBJ1-1; D gene unclear. Trimming pared 2 bases from V and 0 bases from J, leaving 28 bases between. The CDR3 totals 21 residues. Germline CDR1 reads LNHNV; CDR2 reads YYDKDF (reference sequence). CDR3 in amino acids: CATSRQTKDKWTPSLNTEAFF. The DNA for the CDR3 is TGTGCCACCAGCAGACAAACTAAAGACAAATGGACCCCTAGTCTGAACACTGAAGCTTTCTTT.

Only a few counts were recorded for this clonotype. The chain carries TRBV4-2 and TRBJ1-1; D call uncertain. The CDR3 runs 14 residues. Deletions cut 4 bases from V and 1 base from J, with 10 bases between. Germline values: CDR1 LGHNA, CDR2 YNFKEQ. The CDR3 coding sequence is TGTGCCAGCAGCCCTCAAACGGCGAACACTGAAGCTTTCTTT. It translates to CASSPQTANTEAFF.

This clonotype was recorded once. The V gene is TRBV14, the J gene TRBJ1-1, with a tentative D call TRBD1 (5 bases). This CDR3 region has 13 residues. Germline loops: CDR1 SGHDN, CDR2 FVKESK. Trimming took off 3 bases at V and 4 bases at J, with 9 bases between the two ends. The CDR3 protein is CASSQGVTTEAFF. The CDR3, as DNA: TGTGCCAGCAGCCAGGGGGTAACCACTGAAGCTTTCTTT. The full variable domain, completed using reference TRBV14 and TRBJ1-1, is EAGVTQFPSHSVIEKGQTVTLRCDPISGHDNLYWYRRVMGKEIKFLLHFVKESKQDESGMPNNRFLAERTGGTYSTLKVQPAELEDSGVYFCASSQGVTTEAFFGQGTRLTVV.

The chain couples TRBV20-1 to TRBJ2-7; D possibly corresponds to TRBD1 (5 bases). Trimming removed 5 bases at V and 1 base at J, with 12 bases between. Germline V gene lookup returns CDR1 DFQATT and CDR2 SNEGSKA (reference sequence). The CDR3 contains 13 residues. The CDR3 DNA sequence: TGCAGTGCTCCCGACAGATCATCCTACGAGCAGTACTTC. The encoded protein is CSAPDRSSYEQYF.

This clonotype was picked up one time. The chain joins TRBV15 to TRBJ2-5; 11 positions match TRBD2. V lost 4 bases and J lost 3; bases outside the gene matches: 4. The germline gives CDR1 LNHNV, CDR2 YYDKDF (reference sequence). This CDR3 comprises 15 residues. Here the CDR3 reads CATSTNSGGEETQYF. The CDR3 region has the DNA TGTGCCACCAGCACTAATAGCGGGGGGGAAGAGACCCAGTACTTC.

In this sample, this clonotype turned up many times. At one boundary the junction diverges from the germline segment, which might be a read error. The J gene is TRBJ1-2, the V gene TRBV2; perhaps TRBD1 as D (5 bases). The CDR3 extends over 12 amino acids. The germline CDR1 and CDR2 sequences are SNHLY and FYNNEI. This chain's CDR3 is CARSEAGDGYTF. As DNA, the CDR3 is TGTGCCAGAAGTGAAGCGGGGGATGGCTACACCTTC.

This clonotype was counted many times. The chain recombines TRBV5-1 with TRBJ1-2; D might be TRBD1 (5 bases). This CDR3 comprises 16 residues. Germline V gene data show CDR1 as SGHRS and CDR2 as YFSETQ. V was clipped by 3 bases and J by 1 base, with 16 bases between them. This CDR3 reads CASSSFSSQVNYGYTF. The CDR3 bases are TGCGCCAGCAGCTCCTTCTCGTCACAGGTTAACTATGGCTACACCTTC.

Ten or more counts support this clonotype. The rearrangement joins TRBV19 to TRBJ2-7, with 8 bases that match TRBD1. This CDR3 spans 12 amino acids. The V segment lost 8 bases and the J segment 4 bases; nucleotides outside the gene matches: 4. The V gene's germline CDR1 is LNHDA and CDR2 SQIVND (reference sequence). CDR3 sequence: CASAGTGYEQYF. CDR3 coding DNA: TGTGCCAGTGCCGGGACAGGTTACGAGCAGTACTTC.

The genes are TRBV7-2 and TRBJ2-5; TRBD2 matches at 8 bases. V lost 4 bases to trimming and J lost 4 bases; unmatched junction nucleotides: 14. Germline V gene sequence: CDR1 SGHTA, CDR2 FQGNSA. CDR3 length: 17 residues. Here the CDR3 reads CASSYGTGGPHRETQYF. The CDR3 region has the DNA TGTGCCAGCAGCTACGGGACGGGAGGGCCGCACCGAGAGACCCAGTACTTC.

The sample holds many counts of this clonotype. The CDR3 loop reads CASRAATFGYTF. CDR3 nucleotides: TGTGCCAGCAGGGCTGCTACCTTTGGCTACACCTTC. The rearrangement joins TRBV27 to TRBJ1-2; D call uncertain. The CDR3 has 12 residues. V gave up 6 bases and J gave up 7 bases, with 12 bases separating them. Per germline, CDR1 MNHEY and CDR2 SMNVEV (reference sequence).

The V and J genes are TRBV27 and TRBJ1-2; 9 positions match TRBD1. Germline V gives CDR1 MNHEY, CDR2 SMNVEV (reference sequence). The CDR3 runs to 12 residues. The V and J ends lost 5 bases and 7 bases, in that order; junction bases with no gene match: 2. The CDR3 bases are TGTGCCAGCAGTAGGGACAGGGTTGGCTACACCTTC. It yields the protein CASSRDRVGYTF.

This clonotype was detected many times. V gene TRBV19 combines with J gene TRBJ2-7, with D possibly being TRBD1 or TRBD2 (5 bases each). CDR1 and CDR2 from the germline V gene are LNHDA and SQIVND (reference sequence). This CDR3 is built from 15 residues. Trimming stripped 2 bases from V and 0 bases from J, with 11 bases between. CDR3 DNA sequence: TGTGCCAGTAGTATAACGAAGGGGAGCTCCTACGAGCAGTACTTC. Amino acid sequence: CASSITKGSSYEQYF. Filled out from reference TRBV19 and TRBJ2-7, the complete variable domain reads DGGITQSPKYLFRKEGQNVTLSCEQNLNHDAMYWYRQDPGQGLRLIYYSQIVNDFQKGDIAEGYSVSREKKESFPLTVTSAQKNPTAFYLCASSITKGSSYEQYFGPGTRLTVT.

This clonotype showed up just once. V gene TRBV27 combines with J gene TRBJ1-1; 8 bases are a match to TRBD1. Germline trimming cut 3 bases from V and 5 bases from J; bases unmatched to any gene: 8. This CDR3 spans 15 amino acids. CDR1 and CDR2 from the germline V gene are MNHEY and SMNVEV (reference sequence). The CDR3 DNA reads TGTGCCAGCAGTTTGATAGGTACAGGGGGGACTGAAGCTTTCTTT. This encodes CASSLIGTGGTEAFF.

This clonotype was recorded at least ten times. The rearrangement joins TRBV15 to TRBJ1-5; TRBD1 aligns across 7 bases. This CDR3 is built from 14 residues. Per the germline V gene, CDR1 is LNHNV and CDR2 is YYDKDF (reference sequence). The trim removed 4 bases at V and 9 bases at J, leaving 9 bases unmatched. CDR3 sequence: CATSKDRLASPQHF. The CDR3 nucleotides are TGTGCCACCAGCAAGGACAGGTTAGCATCGCCCCAGCATTTT.

In this sample, this clonotype turned up a few times. The chain joins TRBV15 to TRBJ2-4, with D tentatively TRBD2 (5 bases). V lost 3 bases, J lost 0 bases, and 12 bases lay in between. This CDR3 spans 16 amino acids. Germline V CDR1 and CDR2: LNHNV, YYDKDF (reference sequence). CDR3 amino acids: CATSSGVGRAKNIQYF. For the CDR3, the DNA is TGTGCCACCAGCAGTGGGGTAGGGAGAGCCAAAAACATTCAGTACTTC.

This clonotype was seen once. This sequence joins TRBV25-1 and TRBJ1-5; D unresolved. This CDR3 has 17 amino acids. V lost 2 bases to trimming and J lost 1 base, with 15 bases between them. Germline V CDR1 and CDR2: MGHDK, SYGVNS. The CDR3 loop is CASSEGGTNPSNQPQHF. CDR3 nucleotide sequence: TGTGCCAGCAGTGAAGGTGGAACAAACCCCAGCAATCAGCCCCAGCATTTT.

The gene calls are TRBV6-1 and TRBJ1-6; 9 positions match TRBD1. Germline V gives CDR1 MNHNS, CDR2 SASEGT. V trimming: 6 bases; J trimming: 8 bases; junction bases outside the gene matches: 8. CDR3 length: 15 residues. CDR3 sequence: CASRLTGGADSPLHF. The CDR3 nucleotides read TGTGCCAGCAGACTTACAGGGGGCGCGGATTCACCCCTCCACTTT.

V gene TRBV4-3 combines with J gene TRBJ1-2; 8 positions match TRBD1. The trim removed 4 bases at V and 8 bases at J, leaving 6 bases unmatched. The CDR3 spans 13 residues. Germline V gene data show CDR1 as LGHNA and CDR2 as YSLEER. The CDR3 loop is CASSPTGDRGYTF. CDR3 in DNA: TGCGCCAGCAGCCCGACAGGGGATAGGGGCTACACCTTC.

This clonotype was recorded at least ten times. This chain connects TRBV6-1 to TRBJ2-5; no clear D. This CDR3 has 13 amino acids. The germline V gene encodes CDR1 MNHNS and CDR2 SASEGT. The V and J ends lost 2 bases and 6 bases respectively, with 10 bases between them. The CDR3 nucleotides read TGTGCCAGCAGTGAATTGTCTAGTCAGACCCAGTACTTC. It encodes CASSELSSQTQYF.